This T cell receptor beta chain was documented in a study of cytomegalovirus exposure and HLA in healthy donors. Study results and limitations: Upon later analysis, HLA-associated TCR beta chains proved more clonally expanded than other, equally common chains. Donor immune exposure was known only as CMV serostatus. Among TCR sequences, most were rare, though some public TCRs appeared in many donors.

Each donor was healthy, and each was a bone marrow donor. CDR1 and CDR2 from the germline V gene are LNHDA and SQIVND (reference sequence). The CDR3 consists of 15 residues. V shed 5 bases and J 10 bases; nucleotides not matched to a gene: 9. PCR was performed using 60 Vbeta and 13 Jbeta primers. Only in-frame clones appear in the TCRdb table, and some are missing; sequencing was by immunoSEQ multiplex PCR. The sample includes around 280,000 clones, around 90% seen only once; the top ten take roughly 2%. As regards this clone: The antigen remains undetermined.

The J gene is TRBJ2-1, the V gene TRBV19, with 12 bases fitting TRBD2. Sequenced input: PBMCs. The sequence was obtained from a woman between 18 and 29 years old in good health and CMV-seronegative. The CDR3 DNA follows: TGTGCCAGTAGTCCCTGGACTAGCGGGGCCCGAGAGCAGTTCTTC. This sequence encodes CASSPWTSGAREQFF.